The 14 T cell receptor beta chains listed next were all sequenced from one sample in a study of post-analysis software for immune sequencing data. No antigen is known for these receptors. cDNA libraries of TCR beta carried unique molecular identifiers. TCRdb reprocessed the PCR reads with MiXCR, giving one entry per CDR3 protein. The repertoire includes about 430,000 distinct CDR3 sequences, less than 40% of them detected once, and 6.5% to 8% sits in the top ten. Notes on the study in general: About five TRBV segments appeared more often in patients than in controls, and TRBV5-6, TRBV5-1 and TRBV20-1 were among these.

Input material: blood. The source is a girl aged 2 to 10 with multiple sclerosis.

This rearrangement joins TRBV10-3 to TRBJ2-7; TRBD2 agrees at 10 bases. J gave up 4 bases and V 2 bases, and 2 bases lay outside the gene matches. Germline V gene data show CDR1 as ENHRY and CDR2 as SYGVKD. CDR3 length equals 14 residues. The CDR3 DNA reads TGTGCCATCAGTGAGACTAGCGGGGCGTACGAGCAGTACTTC. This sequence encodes CAISETSGAYEQYF.

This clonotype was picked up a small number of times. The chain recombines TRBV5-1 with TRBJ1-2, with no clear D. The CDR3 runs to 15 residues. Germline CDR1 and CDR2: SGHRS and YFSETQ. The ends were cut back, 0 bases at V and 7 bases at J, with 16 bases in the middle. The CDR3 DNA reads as TGCGCCAGCAGCTTGGAGGGCAGCTTGGGTGCTGGCTACACCTTC. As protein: CASSLEGSLGAGYTF.

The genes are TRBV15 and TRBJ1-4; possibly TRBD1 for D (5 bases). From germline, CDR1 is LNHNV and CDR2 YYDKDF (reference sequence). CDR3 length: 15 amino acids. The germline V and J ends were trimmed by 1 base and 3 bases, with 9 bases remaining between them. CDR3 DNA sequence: TGTGCCACCAGCAGAGGGGGGACTCCTAATGAAAAACTGTTTTTT. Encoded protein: CATSRGGTPNEKLFF.

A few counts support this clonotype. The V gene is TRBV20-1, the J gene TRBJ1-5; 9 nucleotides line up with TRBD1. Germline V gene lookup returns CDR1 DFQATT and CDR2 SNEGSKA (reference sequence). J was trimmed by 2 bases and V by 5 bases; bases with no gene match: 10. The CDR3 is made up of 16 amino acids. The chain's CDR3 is CSAPDRGGLGNQPQHF. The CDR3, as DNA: TGCAGTGCTCCGGACAGGGGTGGTCTGGGCAATCAGCCCCAGCATTTT.

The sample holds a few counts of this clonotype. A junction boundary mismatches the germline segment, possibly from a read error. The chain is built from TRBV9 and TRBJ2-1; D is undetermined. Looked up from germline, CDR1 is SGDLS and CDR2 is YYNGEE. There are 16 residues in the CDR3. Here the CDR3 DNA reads TGTGCCAGCAGTGTAGGGCCGGAGAGCTCCTACAATGAGCAGTTCTTC. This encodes CASSVGPESSYNEQFF.

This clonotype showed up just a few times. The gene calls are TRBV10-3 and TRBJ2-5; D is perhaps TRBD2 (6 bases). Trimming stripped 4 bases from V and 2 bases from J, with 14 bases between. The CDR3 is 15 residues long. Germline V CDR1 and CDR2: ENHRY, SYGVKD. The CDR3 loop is CAISGGGNIQETQYF. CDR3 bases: TGTGCCATCAGTGGAGGCGGGAACATACAAGAGACCCAGTACTTC.

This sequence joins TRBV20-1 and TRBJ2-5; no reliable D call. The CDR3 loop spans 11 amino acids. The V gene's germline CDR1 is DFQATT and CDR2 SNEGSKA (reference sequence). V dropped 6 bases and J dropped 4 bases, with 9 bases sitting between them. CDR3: CSAAGRETQYF. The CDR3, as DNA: TGCAGTGCCGCCGGAAGAGAGACCCAGTACTTC.

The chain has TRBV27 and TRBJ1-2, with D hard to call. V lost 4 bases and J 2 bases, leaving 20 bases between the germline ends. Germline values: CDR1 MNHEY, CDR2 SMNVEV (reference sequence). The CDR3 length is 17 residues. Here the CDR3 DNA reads TGTGCCAGCAGTTCTAAACCCTCCCGGACTGTCAACTATGGCTACACCTTC. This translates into CASSSKPSRTVNYGYTF.

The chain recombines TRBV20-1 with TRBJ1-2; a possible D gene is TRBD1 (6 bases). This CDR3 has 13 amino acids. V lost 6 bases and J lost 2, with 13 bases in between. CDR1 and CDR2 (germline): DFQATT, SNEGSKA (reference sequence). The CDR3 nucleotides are TGCAGTGCCCCGGGGGGCACCAACTATGGCTACACCTTC. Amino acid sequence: CSAPGGTNYGYTF.

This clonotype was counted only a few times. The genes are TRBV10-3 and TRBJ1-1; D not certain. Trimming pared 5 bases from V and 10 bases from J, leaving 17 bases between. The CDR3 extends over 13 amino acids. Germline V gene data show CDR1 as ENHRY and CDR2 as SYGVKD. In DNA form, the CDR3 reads TGTGCCATCAGTCAGCCAGACGCGTTTGGAGCTTTCTTT. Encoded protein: CAISQPDAFGAFF.

The CDR3 reads CASSLSRRNSPLHF. The CDR3 DNA is TGTGCCAGCAGCTTGTCCAGGCGGAATTCACCCCTCCACTTT. The chain couples TRBV5-6 to TRBJ1-6, with unresolved D. The CDR3 is 14 residues long. Trimming pared 1 base from V and 7 bases from J, leaving 9 bases between. In germline, CDR1 is SGHDT, CDR2 YYEEEE.

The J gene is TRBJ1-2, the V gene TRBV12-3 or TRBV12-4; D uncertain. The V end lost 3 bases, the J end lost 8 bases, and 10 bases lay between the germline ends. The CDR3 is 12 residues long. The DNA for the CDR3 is TGTGCCAGCAGTTTTGGTATTATCGGCTACACCTTC. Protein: CASSFGIIGYTF.

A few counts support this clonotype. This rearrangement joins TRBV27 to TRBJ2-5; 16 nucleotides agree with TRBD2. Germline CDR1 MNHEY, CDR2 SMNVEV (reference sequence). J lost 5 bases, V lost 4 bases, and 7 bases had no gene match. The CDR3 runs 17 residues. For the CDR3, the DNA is TGTGCCAGCAGTTGGGGACTAGCGGGGGGGCCGATGGAGACCCAGTACTTC. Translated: CASSWGLAGGPMETQYF.

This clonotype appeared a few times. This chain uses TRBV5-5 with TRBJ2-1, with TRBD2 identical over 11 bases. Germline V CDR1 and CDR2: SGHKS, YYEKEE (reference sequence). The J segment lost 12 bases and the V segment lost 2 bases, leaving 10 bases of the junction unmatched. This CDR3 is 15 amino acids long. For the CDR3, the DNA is TGTGCCAGCAGCTTAAAAACTAGCGGGAGAGTGGGGCAGTTCTTC. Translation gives CASSLKTSGRVGQFF.